These 9 T cell receptor beta chains share one sample of origin, sequenced in a study of blood T cell repertoires in COVID-19. Using immunoSEQ multiplex PCR, the repertoire was profiled, and TCRdb retains in-frame clones only, with some absent. In the table there are some 230,000 clones, about 85% of which are singletons. Material: peripheral blood. The source of these receptors is a man aged 45-65 years who had recovered from COVID-19.

The rearrangement links TRBV2 to TRBJ2-7, with D possibly being TRBD2 (5 bases). V lost 8 bases and J 2 bases, leaving 19 bases between the germline ends. Per germline, CDR1 SNHLY and CDR2 FYNNEI. CDR3 length equals 15 residues. For the CDR3, the DNA is TGTGCCAGCCGGACCATTGACGGGAAACCCTACGAGCAGTACTTC. Encoded protein: CASRTIDGKPYEQYF.

This chain joins TRBV5-1 and TRBJ2-1, with 7 bases matching TRBD1. The CDR3 is made up of 15 amino acids. CDR1 is SGHRS, CDR2 YFSETQ, per germline. V was clipped by 4 bases and J by 8 bases; unmatched bases: 12. CDR3 sequence reads: CASSTGQALMDEQFF. DNA of the CDR3: TGCGCCAGCAGCACCGGACAGGCCCTAATGGATGAGCAGTTCTTC.

Comments on this clone: Other DNA sequences from this sample encode an identical CDR3 as well. This chain uses TRBV28 with TRBJ2-7, with 8 nucleotides matching TRBD1. CDR3 length equals 15 residues. The germline CDR1 and CDR2 sequences are MDHEN and SYDVKM. J was trimmed by 3 bases and V by 3 bases; bases with no gene match: 7. The CDR3 DNA reads as TGTGCCAGCAGTTTGTCGCGGACAGGGAGCTACGAGCAGTACTTC. Translating it yields CASSLSRTGSYEQYF.

The rearrangement links TRBV5-1 to TRBJ1-6; maybe TRBD1 (6 bases). CDR3 length: 17 amino acids. Per germline, CDR1 SGHRS and CDR2 YFSETQ. The V end was cut by 1 base, the J end by 6 bases, with 17 bases between. The CDR3 loop is CASSLSSVDSPNSPLHF. CDR3 in DNA: TGCGCCAGCAGCTTGTCGAGCGTGGACAGCCCTAATTCACCCCTCCACTTT.

This chain uses TRBV18 with TRBJ1-5; TRBD1 matches at 7 bases. The germline V gene encodes CDR1 KGHSH and CDR2 LQKENI. The J segment lost 2 bases and the V segment lost 1 base, leaving 5 bases of the junction unmatched. This CDR3 is built from 16 residues. DNA of the CDR3: TGTGCCAGCTCACCACTAGGGGGCGGGGGCAATCAGCCCCAGCATTTT. It is translated as CASSPLGGGGNQPQHF. The complete variable domain, with remaining parts taken from reference TRBV18 and TRBJ1-5, reads NAGVMQNPRHLVRRRGQEARLRCSPMKGHSHVYWYRQLPEEGLKFMVYLQKENIIDESGMPKERFSAEFPKEGPSILRIQQVVRGDSAAYFCASSPLGGGGNQPQHFGDGTRLSIL.

This clone has just a few counts. The rearrangement joins TRBV18 to TRBJ2-1; D call uncertain. V shed 4 bases and J shed 8 bases, with 12 bases lying between them. Germline lookup yields CDR1 KGHSH and CDR2 LQKENI. The CDR3 runs to 13 residues. CDR3 loop: CASSLEVGYEQFF. The CDR3 DNA follows: TGTGCCAGCTCACTCGAGGTCGGTTATGAGCAGTTCTTC.

The chain uses TRBV28 and TRBJ2-1, with 8 bases matching TRBD2. V lost 2 bases to trimming and J lost 7 bases; unmatched junction nucleotides: 19. This CDR3 is built from 19 residues. Germline values: CDR1 MDHEN, CDR2 SYDVKM. This chain's CDR3 is CASSLLISGESVIWNEQFF. CDR3 bases: TGTGCCAGCAGTTTACTGATTAGCGGGGAGTCGGTTATATGGAATGAGCAGTTCTTC.

The V gene is TRBV9, the J gene TRBJ2-1; 12 nucleotides match TRBD2. V shed 4 bases and J 10 bases; nucleotides not matched to a gene: 12. CDR1 is SGDLS, CDR2 YYNGEE, per germline. This CDR3 spans 16 amino acids. Written as DNA, the CDR3 is TGTGCCAGCAGCTCTGACGTACTAGCGGGAGGCGAGGAGCAGTTCTTC. Its translation: CASSSDVLAGGEEQFF.

The chain links TRBV30 to TRBJ2-7; TRBD1 matches 9 bases. V lost 3 bases, J lost 3 bases, and 0 bases stayed unmatched. Per germline, CDR1 GTSNPN and CDR2 SVGIG (reference sequence). The CDR3 is 12 residues long. The chain's CDR3 is CAWRGQGYEQYF. CDR3 coding DNA: TGTGCCTGGAGGGGACAGGGCTACGAGCAGTACTTC.